Following are 24 T cell receptor beta chains from one sample sequenced in a study. TCRdb ran MiXCR on the 5' RACE reads and lists one entry per CDR3 protein. The sample comprises roughly 54,000 distinct CDR3 sequences, 15% to 20% of which are singletons, and 2% to 2.5% rests with the top ten. The specimen was naive CD4+ T cells sorted from blood. The subset here: naive CD4+ T cells, CD4+CD45RA+CD25-. The source of these receptors is a female donor with breast cancer.

Notes on this clonotype: This clone may be a read error of a much larger clone one base away. The chain links TRBV20-1 to TRBJ2-7, with 12 positions matching TRBD2. The CDR3 extends over 14 amino acids. V trimming: 3 bases; J trimming: 8 bases; junction bases outside the gene matches: 8. Looked up from germline, CDR1 is DFQATT and CDR2 is SNEGSKA (reference sequence). The CDR3 protein is CSARTSGRRYKQYF. The CDR3, as DNA: TGCAGTGCTAGGACTAGCGGGAGAAGGTACAAGCAGTACTTC.

About this clonotype itself: A junction end diverges from the germline sequence, so it may reflect a read error. The gene calls are TRBV6-5 and TRBJ1-2; 11 nucleotides align to TRBD1. Germline values: CDR1 MNHEY, CDR2 SVGAGI. There are 16 residues in the CDR3. The CDR3: CASSYSLGQGGNGNTF. The CDR3 region has the DNA TGTGCCAGCAGTTACTCTCTGGGACAGGGGGGAAATGGCAACACCTTC.

With regard to this clonotype: This CDR3 fails to terminate in the conserved phenylalanine or tryptophan, so it likely reflects a read error. The chain links TRBV28 to TRBJ2-4; D remains unclear. CDR1 and CDR2 from the germline V gene are MDHEN and SYDVKM. Trimming took off 7 bases at V and 1 base at J, with 8 bases between the two ends. The CDR3 spans 13 residues. The CDR3 DNA reads TGTGCCAGCACCCCTTGGGCCAAAAACATTCAGTACCTC. Translated, it gives CASTPWAKNIQYL.

As to this clonotype: Mismatch with germline at one junction end may stem from a read error. The chain couples TRBV6-5 to TRBJ2-2; D gene uncertain. Germline CDR1 MNHEY, CDR2 SVGAGI. The CDR3 has 14 residues. CDR3 region: CASRYSRRTGELFF. As DNA, the CDR3 is TGTGCCAGCAGATACTCGAGGCGGACCGGGGAGCTGTTTTTT.

In its sample, this clonotype was seen many times. The rearrangement joins TRBV5-1 to TRBJ2-7; 8 nucleotides line up with TRBD1. Germline CDR1 reads SGHRS; CDR2 reads YFSETQ. J lost 6 bases, V lost 1 base, and 15 bases had no gene match. The CDR3 contains 17 residues. CDR3 protein: CASSLTWTGKGPGEQYF. For the CDR3, the DNA is TGCGCCAGCAGCTTGACTTGGACAGGGAAGGGGCCCGGCGAGCAGTACTTC.

Many counts were recorded for this clonotype. This chain joins TRBV6-5 and TRBJ1-4, with D hard to call. Trimming removed 5 bases from V and 11 bases from J, with 15 bases in between. Germline CDR1 MNHEY, CDR2 SVGAGI. This CDR3 is built from 13 residues. CDR3 loop: CASSPPFTAKLFF. The CDR3 bases are TGTGCCAGCAGTCCCCCATTTACAGCGAAACTGTTTTTT.

This clonotype occurred a few times. The V and J genes are TRBV10-3 and TRBJ1-2; D is unresolved. The CDR3 consists of 16 residues. Per germline, CDR1 ENHRY and CDR2 SYGVKD. V was pared by 5 bases and J by 4 bases, with 20 bases between. Here the CDR3 reads CAISKNGINAFYGYTF. The CDR3 DNA follows: TGTGCCATCAGTAAAAACGGGATTAACGCGTTCTATGGCTACACCTTC.

This clonotype was found many times. The rearrangement joins TRBV9 to TRBJ2-1; 7 positions match TRBD1. V shed 0 bases and J 7 bases; nucleotides not matched to a gene: 10. This CDR3 region has 16 residues. Per germline, CDR1 SGDLS and CDR2 YYNGEE. Written as DNA, the CDR3 is TGTGCCAGCAGCGTAGGGCCTTTCCAGGGGGAAAATGAGCAGTTCTTC. Translating gives CASSVGPFQGENEQFF.

This clonotype turned up a few times. The chain employs TRBV5-1 and TRBJ1-1; TRBD1 agrees at 9 bases. V shed 3 bases, J shed 5 bases, and the junction held 5 bases outside the gene matches. This CDR3 contains 14 residues. CDR1 is SGHRS, CDR2 YFSETQ, per germline. The CDR3 sequence is CASSSQGARTEAFF. The CDR3 DNA reads as TGCGCCAGCAGCTCACAGGGGGCTAGGACTGAAGCTTTCTTT.

The chain joins TRBV29-1 to TRBJ2-2, with 10 bases matching TRBD1. The CDR3 runs 12 residues. Per the germline V gene, CDR1 is SQVTM and CDR2 is ANQGSEA. J gave up 6 bases and V 7 bases, and 2 bases lay outside the gene matches. This chain's CDR3 is CSGQGASGELFF. CDR3 nucleotide sequence: TGCAGCGGACAGGGGGCGTCCGGGGAGCTGTTTTTT.

This clonotype was detected only a few times. CDR3 DNA sequence: TGTGCCACCAGTGACCCCGGGACAGGAATTGAAAAACTGTTTTTT. Translation: CATSDPGTGIEKLFF. J is TRBJ1-4 and V is TRBV24-1; 8 bases match TRBD1. The CDR3 totals 15 residues. V shed 4 bases, J shed 7 bases, and the junction held 7 bases outside the gene matches. Germline V gene sequence: CDR1 KGHDR, CDR2 SFDVKD.

With respect to this clonotype: This may come from a read error, since a much larger clone is one base off. The chain couples TRBV5-1 to TRBJ1-5; D gene unclear. Germline assignment: CDR1 SGHRS and CDR2 YFSETQ. Between the trimmed V and J ends, which lost 0 bases and 9 bases, there was a span of 10 bases. The CDR3 consists of 13 residues. In DNA, the CDR3 is TGCGCCAGCAGCTTGGTCGGCAGTTGGCCCCAGCATTTT. Translation gives CASSLVGSWPQHF.

This clonotype was counted many times. This chain links TRBV28 with TRBJ2-5, with D possibly called TRBD1 or TRBD2 (5 bases each). Per the germline V gene, CDR1 is MDHEN and CDR2 is SYDVKM. This CDR3 region has 14 residues. Between the trimmed V and J ends, which lost 3 bases and 2 bases, there was a span of 10 bases. Written as DNA, the CDR3 is TGTGCCAGCAGTTTTGGTGGGGGTCAAGAGACCCAGTACTTC. Amino acid sequence: CASSFGGGQETQYF. The full variable domain, with the rest looked up from reference TRBV28 and TRBJ2-5, is DVKVTQSSRYLVKRTGEKVFLECVQDMDHENMFWYRQDPGLGLRLIYFSYDVKMKEKGDIPEGYSVSREKKERFSLILESASTNQTSMYLCASSFGGGQETQYFGPGTRLLVL.

This clonotype was seen a handful of times. The gene calls are TRBV3-1 and TRBJ2-7; tentatively, D is TRBD2 (5 bases). V lost 4 bases and J lost 5, with 15 bases in between. In germline, CDR1 is LGHDT, CDR2 YNNKEL (reference sequence). CDR3 length: 14 amino acids. The CDR3 protein is CASSPNDGINEQYF. CDR3 sequence (DNA): TGTGCCAGCAGCCCGAATGACGGGATAAACGAGCAGTACTTC.

The genes are TRBV29-1 and TRBJ2-7; D is unclear. This CDR3 has 14 residues. Germline CDR1 and CDR2: SQVTM and ANQGSEA. V gave up 2 bases and J gave up 4 bases, with 15 bases separating them. For the CDR3, the DNA is TGCAGCGTTGAAAGGAATGCAGGATCGTACGAGCAGTACTTC. Protein sequence: CSVERNAGSYEQYF.

Remarks on this clonotype: A clone one base away is much larger, so this may be a read error. The V gene is TRBV5-1, the J gene TRBJ1-6; D is unresolved. Germline V lookup: CDR1 SGHRS, CDR2 YFSETQ. This CDR3 has 15 residues. V lost 5 bases and J lost 7, with 16 bases in between. CDR3 in DNA: TGCGCCAGCAGTTTGCGGGTCGGATGGAATTCACCCCTCCACTTT. Translation: CASSLRVGWNSPLHF.

This clonotype turned up a few times. This chain joins TRBV13 and TRBJ1-2, with D perhaps TRBD1 (6 bases). The germline V gene encodes CDR1 PRHDT and CDR2 FYEKMQ (reference sequence). Trimming pared 5 bases from V and 6 bases from J, leaving 16 bases between. The CDR3 sequence is 14 residues long. CDR3 in amino acids: CASSRTNRADGYTF. CDR3 DNA sequence: TGTGCCAGCAGCCGGACTAACAGGGCCGATGGCTACACCTTC.

This clonotype was counted once. The CDR3 DNA reads TGCGCCAGCAGCCAAGGGTTGGGGCCCTACGAGCAGTACTTC. Its translation is CASSQGLGPYEQYF. V gene TRBV4-1 combines with J gene TRBJ2-7; D is possibly TRBD1 (5 bases). CDR3 length: 14 amino acids. V was cut by 1 base and J by 2 bases, with 9 bases left in between. Per germline, CDR1 MGHRA and CDR2 YSYEKL.

This clonotype was seen many times. The rearrangement links TRBV20-1 to TRBJ1-1; unclear D gene. Trimming shortened V by 1 base and J by 5 bases, and 14 bases separated the two germline ends. The CDR3 sequence is 14 residues long. Germline CDR1 and CDR2: DFQATT and SNEGSKA (reference sequence). As DNA, the CDR3 is TGCAGTGCTAGAGGGAGCCAATTAGTAACTGAAGCTTTCTTT. Translating gives CSARGSQLVTEAFF.

The sample holds a few counts of this clonotype. The V and J genes are TRBV7-2 and TRBJ1-3, with 7 nucleotides matching TRBD1. The CDR3 is 15 amino acids. V dropped 4 bases and J dropped 3; count of bases not matched to a gene: 6. CDR1 SGHTA and CDR2 FQGNSA come from the germline V gene. The chain's CDR3 is CASSSYRGSGNTIYF. The CDR3, as DNA: TGTGCCAGCAGCTCCTACAGGGGAAGTGGAAACACCATATATTTT.

In its sample, this clonotype was seen many times. The V and J genes are TRBV5-1 and TRBJ1-1; TRBD1 matches at 8 bases. CDR1 SGHRS and CDR2 YFSETQ come from the germline V gene. This CDR3 spans 13 amino acids. V lost 7 bases to trimming and J lost 5 bases; unmatched junction nucleotides: 7. The CDR3 nucleotides are TGCGCCAGCGGAACAGGGGGAGGGACTGAAGCTTTCTTT. Protein: CASGTGGGTEAFF.

The chain employs TRBV5-1 and TRBJ2-3, with D unresolved. This CDR3 has 13 residues. Germline assignment: CDR1 SGHRS and CDR2 YFSETQ. Trimming shortened V by 4 bases and J by 2 bases, and 8 bases separated the two germline ends. The CDR3 bases are TGCGCCAGCAGCCCGGATAACACAGATACGCAGTATTTT. It specifies CASSPDNTDTQYF.

Many counts were recorded for this clonotype. V and J are TRBV20-1 and TRBJ1-1; D gene ambiguous. The CDR3 contains 17 residues. The germline V gene has CDR1 DFQATT and CDR2 SNEGSKA (reference sequence). V was cut by 0 bases and J by 0 bases, with 17 bases left in between. CDR3 nucleotide sequence: TGCAGTGCTAGAGACCGACTACGGAGCGCGGTGAACACTGAAGCTTTCTTT. Translation: CSARDRLRSAVNTEAFF.

The table lists this clonotype with many counts. CDR3 region: CASSSNGGVETQYF. CDR3 nucleotide sequence: TGTGCCAGCAGCTCAAACGGAGGGGTTGAGACCCAGTACTTC. The rearrangement uses TRBV7-2 and TRBJ2-5; a weak D match, TRBD2 (6 bases). The CDR3 length is 14 residues. Trimming left V 4 bases short and J 5 bases short, with 14 bases between. CDR1 and CDR2 from the germline V gene are SGHTA and FQGNSA.